This TCR beta chain was identified during a study of shared clonotypes between healthy human individuals. Unsorted samples used some 90 million PBMCs for genomic DNA. This clone showed up just a few times. CDR3 size: 17 residues. The germline V gene encodes CDR1 SSHAT and CDR2 FNYEAQ (reference sequence). With V trimmed by 5 bases and J by 9 bases, 13 bases remained unmatched. Sequenced by immunoSEQ multiplex PCR; TCRdb stores in-frame clones only, minus some. The sample records hundreds of thousands of clones, around 80% being singletons. This TCR derives from a middle-aged woman in good health. Some clones in this sample may be carry-over from other donors' samples. Sequencing was performed on PBMCs. This chain connects TRBV7-7 to TRBJ2-1; TRBD2 aligns across 13 bases. DNA of the CDR3: TGTGCCAGCAGCCGCTACCCCGGGACTAGCGGGATCGGTGAGCAGTTCTTC. Translation gives CASSRYPGTSGIGEQFF.